Listed here are 27 T cell receptor beta chains from one sample, sequenced in a study of CD8+ T cells in alopecia areata. Extracted RNA was reverse transcribed, and the resulting cDNA served as sequencing template. Method: immunoSEQ multiplex PCR; TCRdb's copy keeps in-frame clones and lacks some. Here the sample spans about 160,000 clones, over 70% being singletons. The sample consisted of CD8+ T cells sorted from blood, taken at week 0. The receptor set was obtained from a human donor with alopecia areata.

Concerning this clone: Other DNA sequences in the same sample also yield this CDR3. Here the CDR3 reads CASSLNTGELFF. In DNA form, the CDR3 reads TGTGCCAGCAGCCTGAACACCGGGGAGCTGTTTTTT. V and J are TRBV5-4 and TRBJ2-2, with no clear D. V was pared by 4 bases and J by 1 base, with 2 bases between. The CDR3 has 12 residues. Germline loops: CDR1 SGHNT, CDR2 YYREEE (reference sequence).

The chain links TRBV10-2 to TRBJ2-7; 10 bases fit TRBD1. The CDR3 consists of 14 residues. Germline lookup yields CDR1 WSHSY and CDR2 SAAADI. V lost 2 bases and J lost 6; bases outside the gene matches: 4. The CDR3: CASSEAGTGAEQYF. The CDR3 region has the DNA TGCGCCAGCAGTGAGGCCGGGACAGGGGCCGAGCAGTACTTC.

The chain joins TRBV4-1 to TRBJ2-3, with D unclear. The V and J ends lost 2 bases and 0 bases respectively, with 12 bases between them. Germline V gene lookup returns CDR1 MGHRA and CDR2 YSYEKL. The CDR3 has 16 residues. The CDR3 spells CASSQSRAISTDTQYF. In DNA, the CDR3 is TGCGCCAGCAGCCAATCTCGGGCAATTAGCACAGATACGCAGTATTTT.

This clone turned up a few times. The V and J genes are TRBV11-2 and TRBJ2-7; tentatively, D is TRBD2 (6 bases). CDR1 is SGHAT, CDR2 FQNNGV, per germline. The CDR3 length is 15 residues. V was cut by 0 bases and J by 1 base, with 10 bases left in between. CDR3 bases: TGTGCCAGCAGCTTAGATCGGGGGAGGTCCTACGAGCAGTACTTC. It codes for CASSLDRGRSYEQYF.

The chain recombines TRBV30 with TRBJ2-5, with TRBD2 matching 15 bases. The DNA matches TRBJ2-7 better at its end, which makes the J call doubtful. Germline V gene data show CDR1 as GTSNPN and CDR2 as SVGIG (reference sequence). This CDR3 has 16 amino acids. CDR3 DNA: TGTGCCTGGAGTTCCCCGGGACTAGCGGGAGGCCACGAGCAGTACTTC. Translating gives CAWSSPGLAGGHEQYF.

The sample holds a few counts of this clone. The V call is TRBV27, the J call TRBJ2-7, with D possibly matching TRBD2 (6 bases). Trimming left V 5 bases short and J 5 bases short, with 22 bases between. Germline CDR1 MNHEY, CDR2 SMNVEV (reference sequence). The CDR3 runs 16 residues. This CDR3 is CASSAHLGTGLDEQYF. For the CDR3, the DNA is TGTGCCAGCAGTGCCCACCTTGGGACTGGACTGGACGAGCAGTACTTC.

V usage is TRBV7-6 and J usage is TRBJ2-1; D gene uncertain. Germline assignment: CDR1 SGHVS and CDR2 FNYEAQ. V lost 3 bases and J lost 6, with 6 bases in between. CDR3 length: 12 residues. CDR3: CASSLIGNEQFF. For the CDR3, the DNA is TGTGCCAGCAGCTTGATTGGCAATGAGCAGTTCTTC. Full variable domain (outside the CDR3, taken from reference TRBV7-6 and TRBJ2-1): GAGVSQSPRYKVTKRGQDVALRCDPISGHVSLYWYRQALGQGPEFLTYFNYEAQQDKSGLPNDRFSAERPEGSISTLTIQRTEQRDSAMYRCASSLIGNEQFFGPGTRLTVL.

The chain uses TRBV29-1 and TRBJ1-2; D unresolved. Germline CDR1 and CDR2: SQVTM and ANQGSEA. Trimming stripped 0 bases from V and 7 bases from J, with 9 bases between. CDR3 length: 12 residues. Here the CDR3 reads CSVEERRSGYTF. As DNA, the CDR3 is TGCAGCGTTGAAGAGAGGCGGAGTGGCTACACCTTC.

The genes are TRBV7-9 and TRBJ1-2; 10 positions match TRBD1. With V trimmed by 3 bases and J by 5 bases, 6 bases remained unmatched. Germline CDR1 SEHNR, CDR2 FQNEAQ (reference sequence). This CDR3 is built from 15 residues. This chain's CDR3 is CASSFQTGGAYGYTF. For the CDR3, the DNA is TGTGCCAGCAGCTTTCAGACAGGGGGCGCTTATGGCTACACCTTC.

V and J are TRBV29-1 and TRBJ2-7; D possibly matches TRBD1 or TRBD2 (7 bases each). Germline V lookup: CDR1 SQVTM, CDR2 ANQGSEA. V lost 0 bases to trimming and J lost 3 bases, with 15 bases between them. CDR3 length: 15 amino acids. CDR3 protein: CSVEEGEGQNYEQYF. CDR3 coding DNA: TGCAGCGTTGAAGAGGGGGAGGGACAGAACTACGAGCAGTACTTC.

This rearrangement joins TRBV15 to TRBJ2-6, with 9 bases aligning to TRBD1. This CDR3 has 18 residues. The germline gives CDR1 LNHNV, CDR2 YYDKDF (reference sequence). The junction had 6 bases not matched to a gene; V was cut back by 2 bases and J by 1 base. CDR3 nucleotide sequence: TGTGCCACCAGCAGACCCCCCGGGACAGGGTCTGGGGCCAACGTCCTGACTTTC. Encoded protein: CATSRPPGTGSGANVLTF.

The rearrangement links TRBV7-8 to TRBJ1-1, with a tentative D call TRBD1 (5 bases). The germline V and J ends were trimmed by 0 bases and 0 bases, with 8 bases remaining between them. This CDR3 contains 15 residues. Germline CDR1 and CDR2: SGHVS and FQNEAQ. The CDR3 region has the DNA TGTGCCAGCAGCTTAGCGAACAGGATGAACACTGAAGCTTTCTTT. It encodes CASSLANRMNTEAFF.

This chain links TRBV27 with TRBJ2-7, with D possibly being TRBD2 (7 bases). V lost 3 bases, J lost 4 bases, and 19 bases lay in between. The CDR3 sequence is 16 residues long. Germline V gene lookup returns CDR1 MNHEY and CDR2 SMNVEV (reference sequence). CDR3 loop: CASSFVGGERWYEQYF. In DNA form, the CDR3 reads TGTGCCAGCAGTTTTGTAGGGGGGGAACGGTGGTACGAGCAGTACTTC.

The V gene is TRBV18, the J gene TRBJ2-7, with D unclear. The germline V gene encodes CDR1 KGHSH and CDR2 LQKENI. The CDR3 covers 14 residues. Trimming shortened V by 2 bases and J by 2 bases, and 10 bases separated the two germline ends. The CDR3 region is CASSPGDITYEQYF. The CDR3 DNA is TGTGCCAGCTCACCAGGCGACATTACCTACGAGCAGTACTTC.

The chain recombines TRBV18 with TRBJ2-1, with 9 bases lining up with TRBD1. The CDR3 is 15 residues long. Per germline, CDR1 KGHSH and CDR2 LQKENI. The trim removed 4 bases at V and 5 bases at J, leaving 6 bases unmatched. CDR3 in DNA: TGTGCCAGCTCACGGTCGGGACAGGGAGACAATGAGCAGTTCTTC. Translating it yields CASSRSGQGDNEQFF. Filled out from reference TRBV18 and TRBJ2-1, the complete variable domain reads NAGVMQNPRHLVRRRGQEARLRCSPMKGHSHVYWYRQLPEEGLKFMVYLQKENIIDESGMPKERFSAEFPKEGPSILRIQQVVRGDSAAYFCASSRSGQGDNEQFFGPGTRLTVL.

This clone was seen just once. The chain has TRBV11-2 and TRBJ1-6; D is undetermined. CDR1 SGHAT and CDR2 FQNNGV come from the germline V gene. The CDR3 runs to 18 residues. Trimming removed 0 bases from V and 5 bases from J, with 17 bases in between. This chain's CDR3 is CASSLDLWGRGNNSPLHF. Written as DNA, the CDR3 is TGTGCCAGCAGCTTAGATCTTTGGGGAAGAGGAAATAATTCACCCCTCCACTTT.

Details on this clone: The identical CDR3 is also encoded by other nucleotide sequences in the sample. This chain uses TRBV5-6 with TRBJ2-7; unclear D gene. V was cut by 0 bases and J by 3 bases, with 4 bases left in between. The CDR3 is made up of 12 amino acids. The germline CDR1 and CDR2 sequences are SGHDT and YYEEEE. The CDR3 spells CASSLEDYEQYF. CDR3 nucleotide sequence: TGTGCCAGCAGCTTGGAAGACTACGAGCAGTACTTC. The full variable domain, its missing parts supplied by reference TRBV5-6 and TRBJ2-7, is DAGVTQSPTHLIKTRGQQVTLRCSPKSGHDTVSWYQQALGQGPQFIFQYYEEEERQRGNFPDRFSGHQFPNYSSELNVNALLLGDSALYLCASSLEDYEQYFGPGTRLTVT.

The chain joins TRBV29-1 to TRBJ2-7; 7 positions match TRBD1. The CDR3 loop spans 12 amino acids. The V gene end was trimmed by 6 bases and the J gene end by 4 bases; junction bases not matched to a gene: 6. Germline lookup yields CDR1 SQVTM and CDR2 ANQGSEA. CDR3 nucleotides: TGCAGCGTGAGGTTACAGGGGTACGAGCAGTACTTC. Residues: CSVRLQGYEQYF.

This chain uses TRBV19 with TRBJ2-1; 7 positions agree with TRBD2. The V gene end was trimmed by 7 bases and the J gene end by 5 bases; junction bases not matched to a gene: 8. Germline V gene data show CDR1 as LNHDA and CDR2 as SQIVND (reference sequence). The CDR3 consists of 14 residues. CDR3 sequence reads: CASKSGELDNEQFF. For the CDR3, the DNA is TGTGCCAGTAAAAGCGGGGAATTGGACAATGAGCAGTTCTTC. The variable domain in full, with the rest retrieved from reference TRBV19 and TRBJ2-1, is DGGITQSPKYLFRKEGQNVTLSCEQNLNHDAMYWYRQDPGQGLRLIYYSQIVNDFQKGDIAEGYSVSREKKESFPLTVTSAQKNPTAFYLCASKSGELDNEQFFGPGTRLTVL.

The chain uses TRBV6-1 and TRBJ2-1; tentative D call: TRBD1 (5 bases). This CDR3 is built from 15 residues. V was cut by 8 bases and J by 3 bases, with 17 bases left in between. Per germline, CDR1 MNHNS and CDR2 SASEGT. The CDR3, as DNA: TGTGCCAGCGCCCTCGACAGTCTTGGCTACAATGAGCAGTTCTTC. Its translation is CASALDSLGYNEQFF.

On this clone: Other DNA sequences in this sample translate to the same CDR3. The V and J genes are TRBV29-1 and TRBJ1-1; D is uncertain. V was pared by 6 bases and J by 5 bases, with 7 bases between. Germline V gene sequence: CDR1 SQVTM, CDR2 ANQGSEA. The CDR3 is made up of 10 amino acids. For the CDR3, the DNA is TGCAGCGTCTTGTGGACTGAAGCTTTCTTT. Protein: CSVLWTEAFF.

CDR3 nucleotide sequence: TGTGCCAGCATCGACTACTCTAGCACAGATACGCAGTATTTT. Its translation: CASIDYSSTDTQYF. The chain joins TRBV2 to TRBJ2-3; a weak D match, TRBD2 (5 bases). Germline V gives CDR1 SNHLY, CDR2 FYNNEI. The CDR3 is made up of 14 amino acids. Trimming took 7 bases from V and 0 from J, leaving 11 bases between them.

The V gene is TRBV7-2, the J gene TRBJ1-2, with TRBD1 matching over 9 bases. CDR3 length equals 14 residues. V trimming: 0 bases; J trimming: 6 bases; junction bases outside the gene matches: 2. Germline CDR1 reads SGHTA; CDR2 reads FQGNSA. The CDR3 DNA reads as TGTGCCAGCAGCTTAGCGGGACAGGGTCATGGCTACACCTTC. Its translation: CASSLAGQGHGYTF.

For this clone: A much bigger clone sits one base away, suggesting this may be a read error. The sample carries other DNA sequences with the same CDR3. CDR3 residues: CASSYADTQYF. The CDR3 nucleotides are TGTGCCAGCAGTTACGCAGATACGCAGTATTTT. This chain uses TRBV6-5 with TRBJ2-3; D ambiguous. The CDR3 loop spans 11 amino acids. Germline V gene lookup returns CDR1 MNHEY and CDR2 SVGAGI. The germline V and J ends were trimmed by 2 bases and 4 bases, with 1 base remaining between them.

Note on this clone: Other DNA sequences in this specimen translate into the identical CDR3. This chain connects TRBV27 to TRBJ1-2; 7 nucleotides align to TRBD1. Germline V gene data show CDR1 as MNHEY and CDR2 as SMNVEV (reference sequence). The CDR3 runs 12 residues. With 6 bases clipped from V and 4 bases from J, the junction kept 2 bases outside the gene matches. The CDR3 DNA reads TGTGCCAGCAGCGGGGACAGCTATGGCTACACCTTC. It encodes CASSGDSYGYTF.

This rearrangement joins TRBV5-5 to TRBJ2-7; D call uncertain. CDR1 is SGHKS and CDR2 is YYEKEE in the germline V gene (reference sequence). V gave up 2 bases and J gave up 5 bases, with 14 bases separating them. The CDR3 has 14 amino acids. CDR3 in amino acids: CASSFFTSYDEQYF. Here the CDR3 DNA reads TGTGCCAGCAGCTTTTTTACGAGTTACGACGAGCAGTACTTC.

The genes are TRBV10-3 and TRBJ2-5; D may be TRBD1 or TRBD2 (5 bases each). With the DNA end fitting TRBJ2-7 better, the J assignment may be wrong. CDR1 and CDR2 from the germline V gene are ENHRY and SYGVKD. CDR3 size: 15 residues. The DNA of the CDR3 is TGTGCCATCAGTGAAGCCGAGGGGTTTGGCTACGAGCAGTACTTC. This gives the protein CAISEAEGFGYEQYF.